These 16 T cell receptor beta chains were all obtained from the same sample, sequenced in a study of T cell responses to AZD1222 COVID-19 vaccine. Repertoires were generated with immunoSEQ multiplex PCR, while TCRdb's copy carries only in-frame clones and drops some. The sample consists of some 120,000 clones, 75% to 95% of them appearing once. This material consisted of peripheral blood, taken on day 0 of AZD1222 vaccination. The receptor source for this set is an adult in good health.

The gene calls are TRBV5-1 and TRBJ2-1; TRBD2 aligns across 13 bases. In germline, CDR1 is SGHRS, CDR2 YFSETQ. The trim removed 3 bases at V and 5 bases at J, leaving 2 bases unmatched. This CDR3 contains 15 residues. The CDR3 here is CASSSGLAGDNEQFF. The CDR3 nucleotides read TGCGCCAGCAGCTCCGGACTAGCGGGAGACAATGAGCAGTTCTTC.

The chain couples TRBV18 to TRBJ2-3, with 12 bases matching TRBD2. Losses at the gene ends were 3 bases for V and 3 bases for J; bases not matched to a gene: 7. CDR1 and CDR2 from the germline V gene are KGHSH and LQKENI. The length of the CDR3 is 17 residues. The CDR3 loop reads CASSPSLAGGRTDTQYF. CDR3 coding DNA: TGTGCCAGCTCACCGAGTCTAGCGGGAGGGAGGACAGATACGCAGTATTTT.

The rearrangement links TRBV28 to TRBJ2-7; no definite D call. This CDR3 region has 11 residues. CDR1 is MDHEN and CDR2 is SYDVKM in the germline V gene. V shed 8 bases and J shed 3 bases, with 8 bases lying between them. CDR3 sequence reads: CASGPYYEQYF. CDR3 DNA: TGTGCCAGCGGCCCCTACTACGAGCAGTACTTC.

This clone was counted between two and nine times. The chain couples TRBV19 to TRBJ1-6; possibly TRBD1 for D (6 bases). Trimming removed 0 bases from V and 10 bases from J, with 13 bases in between. This CDR3 region has 15 residues. Germline CDR1 LNHDA, CDR2 SQIVND (reference sequence). Written as DNA, the CDR3 is TGTGCCAGTAGTATAGATCGTGCGAGGGGGTCACCCCTCCACTTT. Translated, it gives CASSIDRARGSPLHF.

The chain uses TRBV28 and TRBJ1-1; D is ambiguous. CDR3 length: 12 amino acids. Deletions cut 5 bases from V and 2 bases from J, with 6 bases between. Germline V gene sequence: CDR1 MDHEN, CDR2 SYDVKM. The CDR3 DNA reads TGTGCCAGCAGTCTCTATAACACTGAAGCTTTCTTT. As protein: CASSLYNTEAFF.

The chain joins TRBV28 to TRBJ1-5; D call uncertain. The CDR3 sequence is 11 residues long. Per the germline V gene, CDR1 is MDHEN and CDR2 is SYDVKM. Trimming shortened V by 5 bases and J by 4 bases, and 3 bases separated the two germline ends. The CDR3 is CASSVNQPQHF. DNA of the CDR3: TGTGCCAGCAGTGTAAATCAGCCCCAGCATTTT.

This clone is a singleton in its sample. The chain employs TRBV5-1 and TRBJ2-3; D is perhaps TRBD1 or TRBD2 (5 bases each). Looked up from germline, CDR1 is SGHRS and CDR2 is YFSETQ. The CDR3 has 16 amino acids. V was pared by 3 bases and J by 3 bases, with 17 bases between. CDR3 sequence (DNA): TGCGCCAGCAGCTATTCAGGGAGTGGGGCGACAGATACGCAGTATTTT. As protein: CASSYSGSGATDTQYF.

The chain recombines TRBV28 with TRBJ2-7; D unresolved. The CDR3 is 13 residues long. Germline V gene data show CDR1 as MDHEN and CDR2 as SYDVKM. The V and J ends lost 7 bases and 1 base respectively, with 11 bases between them. The CDR3 region is CASTFGRSYEQYF. As DNA, the CDR3 is TGTGCCAGCACCTTTGGCAGGTCCTACGAGCAGTACTTC.

By frequency in the sample, this clone is large. The chain has TRBV7-9 and TRBJ2-7; TRBD1 agrees at 8 bases. Germline loops: CDR1 SEHNR, CDR2 FQNEAQ (reference sequence). The ends lost 5 bases at V and 3 bases at J; junction bases unmatched: 9. The CDR3 runs to 15 residues. The CDR3 sequence: CASSAIPDRVYEQYF. Here the CDR3 DNA reads TGTGCCAGCAGCGCAATTCCGGACAGGGTCTACGAGCAGTACTTC.

The V and J genes are TRBV9 and TRBJ2-3; no definite D call. Germline V gene sequence: CDR1 SGDLS, CDR2 YYNGEE. Trimming removed 2 bases at V and 1 base at J, with 8 bases between. This CDR3 has 14 amino acids. The CDR3 loop reads CASSVGSGTDTQYF. DNA for the CDR3: TGTGCCAGCAGCGTTGGGTCTGGCACAGATACGCAGTATTTT.

The chain uses TRBV19 and TRBJ1-5, with D possibly being TRBD1 (6 bases). This CDR3 has 15 amino acids. V was trimmed by 5 bases and J by 1 base, leaving 12 bases between them. From germline, CDR1 is LNHDA and CDR2 SQIVND (reference sequence). As DNA, the CDR3 is TGTGCCAGTAGTTACCAGGGGTTCAGCAATCAGCCCCAGCATTTT. Translation gives CASSYQGFSNQPQHF.

This clone was detected only a few times. The chain joins TRBV28 to TRBJ1-4; D gene unclear. The V gene lost 1 base and the J gene lost 10 bases, with 7 bases spanning the gap. Germline assignment: CDR1 MDHEN and CDR2 SYDVKM. The CDR3 totals 12 residues. The CDR3 loop is CASSLSEGKLFF. Here the CDR3 DNA reads TGTGCCAGCAGTTTATCGGAGGGAAAACTGTTTTTT.

This chain connects TRBV19 to TRBJ2-3, with D perhaps matching TRBD1 (5 bases). In germline, CDR1 is LNHDA, CDR2 SQIVND (reference sequence). The CDR3 is 14 amino acids. Between the trimmed V and J ends, which lost 5 bases and 4 bases, there was a span of 13 bases. CDR3: CASSVYQGADTQYF. CDR3 coding DNA: TGTGCCAGTAGTGTTTACCAAGGGGCAGATACGCAGTATTTT.

The J gene is TRBJ1-3, the V gene TRBV7-2, with TRBD1 identical over 7 bases. The germline V gene encodes CDR1 SGHTA and CDR2 FQGNSA. J was trimmed by 0 bases and V by 2 bases; bases with no gene match: 4. The CDR3 is 16 residues long. The CDR3, as DNA: TGTGCCAGCAGCTTAATGAGGACAGGCTCTGGAAACACCATATATTTT. Protein: CASSLMRTGSGNTIYF. The variable domain in full, completed from reference TRBV7-2 and TRBJ1-3, reads GAGVSQSPSNKVTEKGKDVELRCDPISGHTALYWYRQSLGQGLEFLIYFQGNSAPDKSGLPSDRFSAERTGGSVSTLTIQRTQQEDSAVYLCASSLMRTGSGNTIYFGEGSWLTVV.

V is TRBV7-6 and J is TRBJ2-2; 9 positions agree with TRBD1. J lost 4 bases, V lost 5 bases, and 5 bases had no gene match. Looked up from germline, CDR1 is SGHVS and CDR2 is FNYEAQ. The CDR3 covers 15 residues. DNA of the CDR3: TGTGCCAGCAGCCTGGGACAGGGCAGCACCGGGGAGCTGTTTTTT. It encodes CASSLGQGSTGELFF.

The rearrangement joins TRBV28 to TRBJ1-6; 8 nucleotides match TRBD1. V was clipped by 5 bases and J by 10 bases; unmatched bases: 16. The germline gives CDR1 MDHEN, CDR2 SYDVKM. This CDR3 comprises 17 residues. This CDR3 is CASSPPHRDRFRSPLHF. The CDR3 nucleotides read TGTGCCAGCAGTCCACCTCACCGGGACAGGTTTCGATCACCCCTCCACTTT. The full variable domain, with the rest looked up from reference TRBV28 and TRBJ1-6, is DVKVTQSSRYLVKRTGEKVFLECVQDMDHENMFWYRQDPGLGLRLIYFSYDVKMKEKGDIPEGYSVSREKKERFSLILESASTNQTSMYLCASSPPHRDRFRSPLHFGNGTRLTVT.